These 8 T cell receptor beta chains came from one sample sequenced in a study of identical twins (dated by TCRdb to about 2016). Libraries were made using 5' RACE. The listed sequencing device is Illumina HiSeq 2000. Using fastp trimming at Q25 and MiXCR clonotype assembly, TCRdb reanalyzed the public sequencing data and kept in-frame beta chains. Merged by CDR3 protein, the rows form single entries marked with the most common genes and DNA. The sample has roughly 250,000 distinct CDR3 sequences on record, 11% to 15% of them singletons. Under 9.5% of the sample is taken by the ten largest. The sequenced material came from memory (CD45RO+) T cells sorted from blood. The sample's cell subset or site label is to be understood as: CD45RO+ enriched T cells. The source of these receptors is a woman aged 18-30 years in good health.

This clonotype was counted at least ten times. The chain has TRBV12-3 or TRBV12-4 and TRBJ2-7, with D perhaps matching TRBD2 (5 bases). V was shortened by 3 bases and J by 3 bases, with 9 bases between the two germline ends. The CDR3 is made up of 13 amino acids. The CDR3 DNA sequence: TGTGCCAGCAGTTTTGGAGCGGTCTACGAGCAGTACTTC. Protein product: CASSFGAVYEQYF.

This clonotype has only one observation. The chain uses TRBV6-5 and TRBJ2-5; D call uncertain. The CDR3 is 14 amino acids. Germline lookup yields CDR1 MNHEY and CDR2 SVGAGI. V lost 4 bases to trimming and J lost 2 bases, with 11 bases between them. The CDR3 loop is CASSSTTRQETQYF. CDR3 nucleotide sequence: TGTGCCAGCAGTTCCACAACCCGGCAAGAGACCCAGTACTTC.

CDR3 sequence: CASSLEGGLTYEQYF. The CDR3 coding sequence is TGTGCCAGCAGCTTAGAGGGGGGGCTCACCTACGAGCAGTACTTC. The chain couples TRBV7-9 to TRBJ2-7; possibly TRBD2 for D (7 bases). This CDR3 is 15 amino acids long. V lost 1 base and J lost 2, with 12 bases in between. CDR1 and CDR2 (germline): SEHNR, FQNEAQ (reference sequence).

This clonotype has at least ten counts. The chain is built from TRBV5-6 and TRBJ2-1, with 12 positions matching TRBD1. This CDR3 has 17 residues. The V gene end was trimmed by 1 base and the J gene end by 4 bases; junction bases not matched to a gene: 6. CDR1 is SGHDT and CDR2 is YYEEEE in the germline V gene. The CDR3 coding sequence is TGTGCCAGCAGCTTGCGGTGGGGACAGGGGGCTTACAATGAGCAGTTCTTC. Translating it yields CASSLRWGQGAYNEQFF.

The gene calls are TRBV9 and TRBJ1-1; no clear D gene. V lost 0 bases to trimming and J lost 1 base, with 7 bases between them. Germline CDR1 is SGDLS and CDR2 is YYNGEE. The CDR3 is 14 amino acids. The chain's CDR3 is CASSVGAGNTEAFF. CDR3 DNA: TGTGCCAGCAGCGTAGGTGCAGGGAACACTGAAGCTTTCTTT.

This clonotype was counted at least ten times. This chain joins TRBV12-3 or TRBV12-4 and TRBJ2-1; perhaps TRBD1 as D (5 bases). The CDR3 has 11 amino acids. V lost 4 bases and J 8 bases, leaving 6 bases between the germline ends. The CDR3 DNA sequence: TGTGCCAGCAGTTCCAGGGATGAGCAGTTCTTC. Translating gives CASSSRDEQFF.

The chain links TRBV20-1 to TRBJ2-2; 9 nucleotides align to TRBD1. This CDR3 has 14 residues. V shed 0 bases and J 7 bases; nucleotides not matched to a gene: 3. Germline V lookup: CDR1 DFQATT, CDR2 SNEGSKA (reference sequence). This CDR3 reads CSARDGQGSGELFF. In DNA form, the CDR3 reads TGCAGTGCTAGAGACGGACAGGGGAGCGGGGAGCTGTTTTTT.

This chain connects TRBV9 to TRBJ2-3; D possibly corresponds to TRBD2 (6 bases). CDR3 length equals 12 residues. CDR1 SGDLS and CDR2 YYNGEE come from the germline V gene. V lost 6 bases and J lost 6, with 11 bases in between. The CDR3 coding sequence is TGTGCCAGCAACTCAGGGAGGGATACGCAGTATTTT. Translation gives CASNSGRDTQYF.